This T cell receptor beta chain originates from a study of cytomegalovirus exposure and HLA in healthy donors. PCR employed 60 Vbeta and 13 Jbeta primers. Some clones are missing from TCRdb's copy, which holds only in-frame ones; the method was immunoSEQ multiplex PCR. The data hold approximately 100,000 clones, with less than 70% observed a single time. The germline gives CDR1 SNHLY, CDR2 FYNNEI. Trimming at V came to 6 bases and at J to 0 bases, leaving 9 bases not matched to a gene. The CDR3 contains 17 residues. This receptor was taken from a female donor in good health and CMV-seronegative. Sample: PBMCs. V usage is TRBV2 and J usage is TRBJ2-3, with 10 nucleotides matching TRBD2. CDR3 bases: TGTGCCAGCAGAATAGCGGGGGGCCGTTCTAGCACAGATACGCAGTATTTT. Residues: CASRIAGGRSSTDTQYF.